The rows below give T cell receptor beta chains drawn from one sample of a study of OX40 agonist ivuxolimab in advanced cancers. TCRdb keeps only in-frame clones here, not all; method: immunoSEQ multiplex PCR. The profile shows about 73,000 clones, about 90% of them singletons. The sample consisted of CD4+ or CD8+ T cells sorted from blood, taken in a trial of the OX40 agonist ivuxolimab. The receptors here all came from an adult with an advanced solid tumor such as melanoma, head and neck, liver or kidney cancer. Each CDR3 is given with its conserved first and last residue. D genes are given only for firm matches. Not every row has a clone size; where given, it reads once, few, many or a size class.

>.|TRBJ2-3|.|TRBV5-4|14
CASSLDGYTDTQYF
TGTGCCAGCAGCCTCGACGGATACACAGATACGCAGTATTTT
>.|TRBJ1-3|.|TRBV10-3|12
CAIRFSGNTIYF
TGTGCCATCCGCTTCTCTGGAAACACCATATATTTT
>.|TRBJ2-1|TRBD1|TRBV19|14
CASSQAGTGNEQFF
TGTGCCAGTAGCCAAGCCGGGACAGGTAATGAGCAGTTCTTC
>.|TRBJ2-7|.|TRBV11-3|13
CASSLSGGYEQYF
TGTGCCAGCAGCTTAAGCGGAGGCTACGAGCAGTACTTC
>once|TRBJ2-1|.|TRBV6-5|13
CASSMSSYNEQFF
TGTGCCAGCAGTATGAGCTCCTACAATGAGCAGTTCTTC
>once|TRBJ2-3|.|TRBV28|14
CASNLEGPADTQYF
TGTGCCAGCAACTTGGAAGGGCCGGCCGATACGCAGTATTTT
>.|TRBJ2-7|.|TRBV28|14
CASSWRQTFYEQYF
TGTGCCAGCAGCTGGCGACAAACCTTCTACGAGCAGTACTTC
>.|TRBJ2-7|.|TRBV5-6|14
CASSPGHRTYEQYF
TGTGCCAGCAGCCCGGGACATCGGACCTACGAGCAGTACTTC
>.|TRBJ1-2|.|TRBV5-5|17
CASSLESSGTSNYGYTF
TGTGCCAGCAGCTTGGAGAGCTCAGGGACCTCTAACTATGGCTACACCTTC
>.|TRBJ2-3|.|TRBV21-1|14
CASSTSGTVDTQYF
TGTGCCAGCAGCACAAGCGGGACTGTAGATACGCAGTATTTT
>.|TRBJ2-7|.|TRBV7-9|14
CASSLNSEGPEQYF
TGTGCCAGCAGCTTAAACAGCGAGGGGCCCGAGCAGTACTTC
>.|TRBJ2-5|.|TRBV7-6|13
CASSDRGGETQYF
TGTGCCAGCAGCGACCGGGGTGGGGAGACCCAGTACTTC
>.|TRBJ2-3|.|TRBV7-9|17
CASSLVGTKTSTDTQYF
TGTGCCAGCAGCTTAGTCGGGACAAAAACTAGCACAGATACGCAGTATTTT
>.|TRBJ2-1|.|TRBV10-3|11
CAIGTDHEQFF
TGTGCCATCGGGACTGATCATGAGCAGTTCTTC
>.|TRBJ1-6|TRBD1|TRBV5-6|14
CASSSGTGISPLHF
TGTGCCAGCAGCTCCGGGACAGGGATCTCACCCCTCCACTTT
>.|TRBJ2-6|TRBD1|TRBV10-3|19
CAIRSPGGTGNSGANVLTF
TGTGCCATCAGGTCCCCCGGGGGGACAGGGAACTCTGGGGCCAACGTCCTGACTTTC
>.|TRBJ1-1|.|TRBV7-9|11
CASSPDTEAFF
TGTGCCAGCAGCCCGGACACTGAAGCTTTCTTT
>few|TRBJ2-1|TRBD1|TRBV19|12
CATGQGASEQFF
TGTGCCACAGGACAGGGGGCAAGCGAGCAGTTCTTC
>.|TRBJ1-1|TRBD1|TRBV7-3|13
CASSLLGQGEAFF
TGTGCCAGCAGCTTACTCGGACAGGGGGAAGCTTTCTTT
>.|TRBJ1-3|.|TRBV19|16
CASTMGAGGSGNTIYF
TGTGCCAGTACCATGGGGGCCGGAGGCTCTGGAAACACCATATATTTT
>.|TRBJ2-4|TRBD1|TRBV5-1|16
CASSLAVTGGENIQYF
TGCGCCAGCAGCTTGGCCGTGACAGGGGGCGAAAACATTCAGTACTTC
>few|TRBJ2-1|TRBD1|TRBV27|13
CASSGTAYNEQFF
TGTGCCAGCAGCGGGACAGCCTACAATGAGCAGTTCTTC
>.|TRBJ2-4|.|TRBV7-3|15
CASSLIGGPKNIQYF
TGTGCCAGCAGCTTAATAGGGGGACCCAAAAACATTCAGTACTTC
>.|TRBJ1-5|.|TRBV28|11
CASTSNQPQHF
TGTGCCAGTACTTCTAATCAGCCCCAGCATTTT
>.|TRBJ2-1|.|TRBV11-1|11
CASSSVYEQFF
TGTGCCAGCAGCTCCGTATATGAGCAGTTCTTC
>.|TRBJ1-5|TRBD1|TRBV2|14
CASSPGQGYQPQHF
TGTGCCAGCAGTCCCGGACAGGGCTATCAGCCCCAGCATTTT